What follows are 8 T cell receptor beta chains derived from one specimen sequenced in a study of cytomegalovirus exposure and HLA in healthy donors. In the PCR, 60 Vbeta and 13 Jbeta primers were used. Repertoires were generated with immunoSEQ multiplex PCR, while TCRdb's copy carries only in-frame clones and drops some. This repertoire shows 150,000 or so clones, about three quarters found once; its top ten account for approximately 13%. The source material was PBMCs. These receptors were taken from a man aged 40-55 years in good health and CMV-seropositive.

The chain is built from TRBV10-3 and TRBJ1-2; perhaps TRBD1 as D (5 bases). V was clipped by 3 bases and J by 7 bases, with 12 bases between them. The CDR3 covers 13 residues. The germline CDR1 and CDR2 sequences are ENHRY and SYGVKD. CDR3 sequence reads: CAISETGVPGYTF. The CDR3 nucleotides read TGTGCCATCAGTGAAACGGGGGTACCTGGCTACACCTTC.

This clone appeared a few times. V is TRBV30 and J is TRBJ2-7; 7 bases align to TRBD2. The CDR3 covers 14 residues. Trimming at V came to 0 bases and at J to 5 bases, leaving 7 bases not matched to a gene. Germline-derived CDR1 and CDR2 are GTSNPN and SVGIG (reference sequence). CDR3 in amino acids: CAWSVGTTNNEQYF. The CDR3 region has the DNA TGTGCCTGGAGTGTAGGGACTACCAACAACGAGCAGTACTTC.

The chain uses TRBV7-8 and TRBJ2-4, with D uncertain. The CDR3 has 14 amino acids. Trimming pared 2 bases from V and 0 bases from J, leaving 5 bases between. The germline CDR1 and CDR2 sequences are SGHVS and FQNEAQ. DNA of the CDR3: TGTGCCAGCAGCTTATCCTTAGCCAAAAACATTCAGTACTTC. Translated: CASSLSLAKNIQYF.

This rearrangement joins TRBV11-2 to TRBJ2-1; 9 nucleotides agree with TRBD2. CDR3 length: 16 residues. J lost 2 bases, V lost 3 bases, and 5 bases had no gene match. CDR1 and CDR2 (germline): SGHAT, FQNNGV. CDR3 nucleotides: TGTGCCAGCAGCTTCCTCCCTAGCGGGGCCTACAATGAGCAGTTCTTC. Protein: CASSFLPSGAYNEQFF. Drawing the rest from reference TRBV11-2 and TRBJ2-1, the complete variable domain is EAGVAQSPRYKIIEKRQSVAFWCNPISGHATLYWYQQILGQGPKLLIQFQNNGVVDDSQLPKDRFSAERLKGVDSTLKIQPAKLEDSAVYLCASSFLPSGAYNEQFFGPGTRLTVL.

The chain uses TRBV5-1 and TRBJ1-2; 7 bases are shared with TRBD1. J gave up 3 bases and V 5 bases, and 7 bases lay outside the gene matches. The CDR3 has 14 residues. Germline V gene data show CDR1 as SGHRS and CDR2 as YFSETQ. The CDR3 DNA sequence: TGCGCCAGCAGTGTTGACAGGGCGGACTATGGCTACACCTTC. It yields the protein CASSVDRADYGYTF.

The J gene is TRBJ2-5, the V gene TRBV5-6; the D is unclear. This CDR3 is built from 13 residues. Germline loops: CDR1 SGHDT, CDR2 YYEEEE. The V end was cut by 2 bases, the J end by 3 bases, with 8 bases between. This chain's CDR3 is CASSFSMEETQYF. CDR3 DNA sequence: TGTGCCAGCAGCTTCAGTATGGAAGAGACCCAGTACTTC.

Details on this clone: A read error may produce the germline difference seen at one junction end. V and J are TRBV7-9 and TRBJ1-5, with TRBD1 identical over 9 bases. Looked up from germline, CDR1 is SEHNR and CDR2 is FQNEAQ (reference sequence). CDR3 length: 13 amino acids. CDR3 sequence (DNA): TGTTCCAGCAGCTCACAGGGGGCCCAGCCCCAGCATTTT. Its translation: CSSSSQGAQPQHF. Using reference TRBV7-9 and TRBJ1-5 for the parts outside the CDR3, the full variable domain is DTGVSQNPRHKITKRGQNVTFRCDPISEHNRLYWYRQTLGQGPEFLTYFQNEAQLEKSRLLSDRFSAERPKGSFSTLEIQRTEQGDSAMYLCSSSSQGAQPQHFGDGTRLSIL.

This clone has more than one count but fewer than ten. The genes are TRBV2 and TRBJ2-2, with unresolved D. This CDR3 region has 14 residues. V gave up 0 bases and J gave up 5 bases, with 7 bases separating them. Germline V CDR1 and CDR2: SNHLY, FYNNEI. The CDR3 region has the DNA TGTGCCAGCAGTGAAGCGCCAGGTACCGGGGAGCTGTTTTTT. This encodes CASSEAPGTGELFF.